This T cell receptor (beta chain) was found in a study of OX40 agonist ivuxolimab in advanced cancers. The trim removed 3 bases at V and 2 bases at J, leaving 14 bases unmatched. The CDR3 loop spans 18 amino acids. Germline V gene data show CDR1 as LNHDA and CDR2 as SQIVND (reference sequence). People who had autoimmune disease history or systemic immunosuppression were excluded. On cycle 4 day 1 and cycle 7 day 1, as well as at baseline, blood was sampled. Using immunoSEQ multiplex PCR, the repertoire was profiled, and TCRdb retains in-frame clones only, with some absent. This sample has approximately 70,000 clones, with more than 70% found just once. As for this clone: Its specificity is unknown.

Findings and caveats of the study: It was not determined which antigens were specifically recognized by the peripheral T cells that had undergone clonal expansion.

The clonotype was recovered from an adult with an advanced solid tumor such as melanoma, head and neck, liver or kidney cancer. Sequenced material: CD4+ or CD8+ T cells sorted from blood, taken in a trial of the OX40 agonist ivuxolimab. The chain combines TRBV19 with TRBJ1-1; 8 positions match TRBD1. Here the CDR3 DNA reads TGTGCCAGTAGTATTATTAGACAGGGGAGGAGTCGAAACACTGAAGCTTTCTTT. Translated: CASSIIRQGRSRNTEAFF.